Below are 5 T cell receptor beta chains sequenced from a single sample in a study of control samples from healthy donors and cancer patients. Using immunoSEQ multiplex PCR, the repertoire was profiled, and TCRdb retains in-frame clones only, with some absent. The repertoire has around 150,000 clones, 70% to 90% of them found once; the top ten carry about 12%. Sequences were obtained from blood. These receptors all stem from a man aged 25 to 40 in good health.

The J gene is TRBJ2-2, the V gene TRBV5-4, with D perhaps matching TRBD2 (6 bases). This CDR3 comprises 15 residues. Germline V CDR1 and CDR2: SGHNT, YYREEE (reference sequence). V lost 3 bases to trimming and J lost 5 bases, with 14 bases between them. CDR3 protein: CASSSSLGSTGELFF. The CDR3 DNA reads as TGTGCCAGCAGCTCTAGTCTCGGGAGTACCGGGGAGCTGTTTTTT.

V gene TRBV3-1 (or the pseudogene TRBV3-2) combines with J gene TRBJ1-3; D unresolved. This CDR3 region has 13 residues. Per germline, CDR1 LGHDT and CDR2 YNNKEL (reference sequence). V was trimmed by 4 bases and J by 4 bases, leaving 8 bases between them. CDR3 coding DNA: TGTGCCAGCAGCCCGTCGACAGGAAACACCATATATTTT. Its protein product is CASSPSTGNTIYF.

The chain carries TRBV7-2 and TRBJ1-1; D remains ambiguous. Trimming left V 7 bases short and J 0 bases short, with 15 bases between. Germline V gene data show CDR1 as SGHTA and CDR2 as FQGNSA. The CDR3 sequence is 15 residues long. In DNA, the CDR3 is TGTGCCAGCAATCCTAGGGCGCTCATGAACACTGAAGCTTTCTTT. Its protein is CASNPRALMNTEAFF.

Only one count was recorded for this clone. A read error may produce the germline difference seen at one junction end. The chain employs TRBV7-9 and TRBJ2-7; D might be TRBD2 (6 bases). The CDR3 is 13 amino acids. CDR1 is SEHNR and CDR2 is FQNEAQ in the germline V gene (reference sequence). The chain's CDR3 is CASSDRDSDEQYF. The CDR3 DNA is TGTGCCAGCAGCGACCGGGACTCCGACGAGCAGTACTTC.

CDR3 in amino acids: CASSLGFGTQYF. The CDR3 DNA reads TGTGCCAGCAGCTTGGGATTTGGGACCCAGTACTTC. J is TRBJ2-5 and V is TRBV13; D call uncertain. The V end lost 3 bases, the J end lost 7 bases, and 9 bases lay between the germline ends. The CDR3 is 12 residues long. CDR1 and CDR2 (germline): PRHDT, FYEKMQ (reference sequence).